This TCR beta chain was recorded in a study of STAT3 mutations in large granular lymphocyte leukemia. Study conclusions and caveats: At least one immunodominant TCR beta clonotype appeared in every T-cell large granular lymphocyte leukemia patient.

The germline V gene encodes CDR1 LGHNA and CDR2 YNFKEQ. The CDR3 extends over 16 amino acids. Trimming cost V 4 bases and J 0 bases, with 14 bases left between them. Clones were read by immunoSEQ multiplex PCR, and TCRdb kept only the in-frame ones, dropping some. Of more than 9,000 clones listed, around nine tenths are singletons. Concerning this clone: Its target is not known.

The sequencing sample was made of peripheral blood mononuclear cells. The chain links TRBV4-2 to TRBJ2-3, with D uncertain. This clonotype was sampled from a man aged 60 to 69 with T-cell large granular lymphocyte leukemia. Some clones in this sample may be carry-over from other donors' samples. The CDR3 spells CASSRTGTSSTDTQYF. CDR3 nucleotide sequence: TGTGCCAGCAGCCGGACCGGCACGTCTAGCACAGATACGCAGTATTTT.